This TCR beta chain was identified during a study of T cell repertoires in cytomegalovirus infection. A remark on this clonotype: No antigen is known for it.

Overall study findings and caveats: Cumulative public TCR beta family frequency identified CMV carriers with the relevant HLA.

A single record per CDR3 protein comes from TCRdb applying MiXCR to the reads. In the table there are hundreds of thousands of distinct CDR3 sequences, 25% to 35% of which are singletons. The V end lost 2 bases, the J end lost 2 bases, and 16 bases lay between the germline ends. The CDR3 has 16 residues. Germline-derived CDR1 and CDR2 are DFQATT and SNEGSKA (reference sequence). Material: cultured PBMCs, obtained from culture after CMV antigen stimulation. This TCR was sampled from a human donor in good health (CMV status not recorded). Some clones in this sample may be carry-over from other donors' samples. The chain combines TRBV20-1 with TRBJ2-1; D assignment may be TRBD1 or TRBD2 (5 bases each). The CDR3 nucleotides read TGCAGTGCTAGACCTCCGGGACCCGGGACCTACAATGAGCAGTTCTTC. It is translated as CSARPPGPGTYNEQFF.